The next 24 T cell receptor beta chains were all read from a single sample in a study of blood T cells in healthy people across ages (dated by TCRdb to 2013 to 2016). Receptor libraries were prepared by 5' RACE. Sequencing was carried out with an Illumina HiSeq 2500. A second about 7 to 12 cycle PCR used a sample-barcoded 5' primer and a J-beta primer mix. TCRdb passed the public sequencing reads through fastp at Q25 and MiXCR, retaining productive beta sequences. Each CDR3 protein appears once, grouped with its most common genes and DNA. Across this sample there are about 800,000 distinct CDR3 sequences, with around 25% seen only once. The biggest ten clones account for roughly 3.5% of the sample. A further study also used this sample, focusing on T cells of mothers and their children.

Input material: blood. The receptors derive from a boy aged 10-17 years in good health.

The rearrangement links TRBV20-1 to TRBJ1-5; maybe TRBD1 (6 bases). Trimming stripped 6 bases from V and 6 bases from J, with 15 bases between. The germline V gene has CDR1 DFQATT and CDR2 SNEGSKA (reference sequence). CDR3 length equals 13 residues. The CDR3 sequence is CSANEGVSQPQHF. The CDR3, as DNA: TGCAGTGCCAATGAGGGGGTGAGTCAGCCCCAGCATTTT.

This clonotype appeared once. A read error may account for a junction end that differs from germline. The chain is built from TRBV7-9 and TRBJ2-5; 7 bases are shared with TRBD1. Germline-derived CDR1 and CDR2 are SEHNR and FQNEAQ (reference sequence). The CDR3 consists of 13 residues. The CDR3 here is CAGSETGLETQYF. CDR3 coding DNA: TGTGCCGGCAGCGAGACAGGGCTAGAGACCCAGTACTTC.

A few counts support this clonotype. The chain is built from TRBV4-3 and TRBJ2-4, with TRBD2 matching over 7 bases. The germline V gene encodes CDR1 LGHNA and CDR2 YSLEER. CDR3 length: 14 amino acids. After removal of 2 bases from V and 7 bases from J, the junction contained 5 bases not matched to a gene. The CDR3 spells CASSQLREGNIQYF. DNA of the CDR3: TGCGCCAGCAGCCAACTCAGGGAGGGGAACATTCAGTACTTC.

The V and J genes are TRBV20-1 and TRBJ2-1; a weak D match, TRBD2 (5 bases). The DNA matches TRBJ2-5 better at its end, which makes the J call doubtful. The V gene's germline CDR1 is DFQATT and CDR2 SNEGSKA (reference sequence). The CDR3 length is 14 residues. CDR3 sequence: CSARDPGIGQTQYF. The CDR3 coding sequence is TGCAGTGCTAGAGATCCGGGGATCGGGCAGACCCAGTACTTC.

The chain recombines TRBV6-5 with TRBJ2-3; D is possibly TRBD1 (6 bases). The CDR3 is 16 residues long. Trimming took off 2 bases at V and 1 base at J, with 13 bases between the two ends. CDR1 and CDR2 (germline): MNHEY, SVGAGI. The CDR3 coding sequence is TGTGCCAGCAGTTACAGCAGGGGATTCGGCACAGATACGCAGTATTTT. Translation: CASSYSRGFGTDTQYF.

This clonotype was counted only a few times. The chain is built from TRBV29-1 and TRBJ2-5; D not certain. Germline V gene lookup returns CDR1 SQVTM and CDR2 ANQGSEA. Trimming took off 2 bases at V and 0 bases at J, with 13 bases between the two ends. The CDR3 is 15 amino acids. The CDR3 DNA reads TGCAGCGTTGAACGATCGGAACAGTACCAAGAGACCCAGTACTTC. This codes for CSVERSEQYQETQYF.

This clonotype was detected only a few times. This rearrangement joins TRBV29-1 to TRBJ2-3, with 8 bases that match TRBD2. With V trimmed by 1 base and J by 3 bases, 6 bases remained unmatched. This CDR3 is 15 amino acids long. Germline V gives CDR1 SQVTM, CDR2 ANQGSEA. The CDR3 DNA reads TGCAGCGTTGAAGGGGAAGGGACTAGTACAGATACGCAGTATTTT. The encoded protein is CSVEGEGTSTDTQYF.

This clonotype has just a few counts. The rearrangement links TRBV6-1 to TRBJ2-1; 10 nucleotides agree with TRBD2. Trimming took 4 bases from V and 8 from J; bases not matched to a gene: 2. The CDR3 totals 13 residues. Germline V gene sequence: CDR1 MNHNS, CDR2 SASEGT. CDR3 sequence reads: CASSVAGGDEQFF. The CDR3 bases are TGTGCCAGCAGTGTAGCGGGAGGCGATGAGCAGTTCTTC.

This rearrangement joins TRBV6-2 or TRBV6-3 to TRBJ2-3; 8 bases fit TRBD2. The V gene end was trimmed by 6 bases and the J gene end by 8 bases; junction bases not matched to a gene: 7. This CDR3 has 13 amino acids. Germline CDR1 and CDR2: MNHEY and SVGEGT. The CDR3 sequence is CASRTQGLGTQYF. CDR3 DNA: TGTGCCAGCAGGACCCAGGGACTAGGTACGCAGTATTTT.

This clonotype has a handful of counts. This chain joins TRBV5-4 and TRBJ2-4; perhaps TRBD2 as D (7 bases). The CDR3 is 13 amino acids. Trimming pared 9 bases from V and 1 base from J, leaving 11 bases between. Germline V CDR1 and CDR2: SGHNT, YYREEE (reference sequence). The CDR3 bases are TGTGCCACGAAGGGGGGGGCCAAAAACATTCAGTACTTC. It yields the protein CATKGGAKNIQYF.

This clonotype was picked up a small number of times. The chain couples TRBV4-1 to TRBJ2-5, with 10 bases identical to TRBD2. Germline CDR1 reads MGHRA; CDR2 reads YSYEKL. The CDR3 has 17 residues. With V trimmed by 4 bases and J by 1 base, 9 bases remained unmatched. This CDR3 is CASSPRPTSGFQETQYF. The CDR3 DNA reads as TGCGCCAGCAGCCCGCGCCCGACTAGCGGGTTCCAAGAGACCCAGTACTTC.

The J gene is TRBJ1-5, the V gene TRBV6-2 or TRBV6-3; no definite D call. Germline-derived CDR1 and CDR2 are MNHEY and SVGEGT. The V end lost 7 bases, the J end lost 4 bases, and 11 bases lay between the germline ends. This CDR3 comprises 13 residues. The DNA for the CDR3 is TGTGCCAGCACCCGTGAATTTAATCAGCCCCAGCATTTT. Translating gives CASTREFNQPQHF.

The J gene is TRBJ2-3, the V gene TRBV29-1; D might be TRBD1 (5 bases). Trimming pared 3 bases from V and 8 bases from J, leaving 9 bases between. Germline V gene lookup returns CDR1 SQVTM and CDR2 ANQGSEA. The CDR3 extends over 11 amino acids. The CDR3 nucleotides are TGCAGCGTTGATTTAAGGGGTACGCAGTATTTT. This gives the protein CSVDLRGTQYF.

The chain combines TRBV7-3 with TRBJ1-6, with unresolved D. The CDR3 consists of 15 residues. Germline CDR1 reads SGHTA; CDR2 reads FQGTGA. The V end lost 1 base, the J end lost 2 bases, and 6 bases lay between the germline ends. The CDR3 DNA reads TGTGCCAGCAGCTTAAACCAGGCCTATAATTCACCCCTCCACTTT. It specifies CASSLNQAYNSPLHF.

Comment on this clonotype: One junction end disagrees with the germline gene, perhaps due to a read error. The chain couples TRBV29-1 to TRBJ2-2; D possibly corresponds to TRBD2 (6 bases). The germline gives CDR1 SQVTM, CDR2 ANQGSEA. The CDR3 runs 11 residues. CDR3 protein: CSAQKYGGLFF. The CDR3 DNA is TGCAGCGCCCAAAAGTACGGGGGGCTGTTTTTT.

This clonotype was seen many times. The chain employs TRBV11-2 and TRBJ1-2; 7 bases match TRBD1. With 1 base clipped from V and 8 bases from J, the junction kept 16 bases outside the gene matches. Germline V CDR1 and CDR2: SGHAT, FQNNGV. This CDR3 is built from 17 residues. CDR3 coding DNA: TGTGCCAGCAGCTTAGGGAAAGGGGGCAAGTCTAATAGGGGCTACACCTTC. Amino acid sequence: CASSLGKGGKSNRGYTF.

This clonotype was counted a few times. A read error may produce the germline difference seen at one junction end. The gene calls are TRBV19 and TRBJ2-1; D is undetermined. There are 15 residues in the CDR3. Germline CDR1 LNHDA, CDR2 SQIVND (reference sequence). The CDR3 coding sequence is TGTGCCAGTAGTATAAGTGGCCGCTCCTACAATAAGCAGTTCTTC. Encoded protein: CASSISGRSYNKQFF.

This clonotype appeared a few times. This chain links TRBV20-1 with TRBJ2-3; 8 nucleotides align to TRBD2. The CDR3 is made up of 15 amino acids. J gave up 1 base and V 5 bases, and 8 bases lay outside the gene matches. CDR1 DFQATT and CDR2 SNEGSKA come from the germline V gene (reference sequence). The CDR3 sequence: CSAVVAGWGTDTQYF. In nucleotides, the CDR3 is TGCAGTGCTGTGGTAGCGGGGTGGGGCACAGATACGCAGTATTTT.

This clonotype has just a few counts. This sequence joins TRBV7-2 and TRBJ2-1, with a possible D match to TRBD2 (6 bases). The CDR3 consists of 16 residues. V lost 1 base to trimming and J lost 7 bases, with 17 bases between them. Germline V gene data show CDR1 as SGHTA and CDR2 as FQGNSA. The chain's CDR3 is CASSLGPGRGLNEQFF. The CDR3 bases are TGTGCCAGCAGCTTAGGACCCGGGAGAGGTTTGAATGAGCAGTTCTTC.

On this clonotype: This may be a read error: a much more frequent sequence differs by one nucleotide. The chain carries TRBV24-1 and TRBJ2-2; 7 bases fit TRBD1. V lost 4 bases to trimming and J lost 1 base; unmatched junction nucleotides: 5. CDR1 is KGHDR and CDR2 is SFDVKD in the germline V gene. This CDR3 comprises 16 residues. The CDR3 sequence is CATSDPGTENTGELFF. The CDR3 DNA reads TGTGCCACCAGTGACCCCGGGACAGAGAACACCGGGGAGCTGTTTTTT.

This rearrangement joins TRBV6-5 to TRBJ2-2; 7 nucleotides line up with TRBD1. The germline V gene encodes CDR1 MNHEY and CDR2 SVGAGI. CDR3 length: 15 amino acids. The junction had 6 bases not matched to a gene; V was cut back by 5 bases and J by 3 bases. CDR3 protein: CASSRSGQHTGELFF. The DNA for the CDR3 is TGTGCCAGCAGTCGCTCGGGACAGCACACCGGGGAGCTGTTTTTT.

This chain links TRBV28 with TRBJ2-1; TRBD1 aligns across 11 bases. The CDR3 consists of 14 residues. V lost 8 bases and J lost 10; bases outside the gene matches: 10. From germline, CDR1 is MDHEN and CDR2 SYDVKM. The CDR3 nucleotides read TGTGCCAGCTCGAAGGGACAGGGGGTAGGCGAGCAGTTCTTC. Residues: CASSKGQGVGEQFF.

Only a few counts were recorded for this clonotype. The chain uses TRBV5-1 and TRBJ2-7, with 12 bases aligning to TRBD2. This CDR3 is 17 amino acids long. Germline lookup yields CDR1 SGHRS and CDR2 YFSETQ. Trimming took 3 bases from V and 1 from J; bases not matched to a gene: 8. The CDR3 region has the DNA TGCGCCAGCAGCTACGGACTAGCGGGGCCTTCTTCCTACGAGCAGTACTTC. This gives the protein CASSYGLAGPSSYEQYF.

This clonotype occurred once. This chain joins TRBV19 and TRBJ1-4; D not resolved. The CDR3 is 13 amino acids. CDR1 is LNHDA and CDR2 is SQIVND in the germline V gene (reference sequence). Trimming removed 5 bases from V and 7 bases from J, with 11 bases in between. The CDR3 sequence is CASSYTEGEKLFF. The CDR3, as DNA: TGTGCCAGTAGTTATACGGAGGGTGAAAAACTGTTTTTT.